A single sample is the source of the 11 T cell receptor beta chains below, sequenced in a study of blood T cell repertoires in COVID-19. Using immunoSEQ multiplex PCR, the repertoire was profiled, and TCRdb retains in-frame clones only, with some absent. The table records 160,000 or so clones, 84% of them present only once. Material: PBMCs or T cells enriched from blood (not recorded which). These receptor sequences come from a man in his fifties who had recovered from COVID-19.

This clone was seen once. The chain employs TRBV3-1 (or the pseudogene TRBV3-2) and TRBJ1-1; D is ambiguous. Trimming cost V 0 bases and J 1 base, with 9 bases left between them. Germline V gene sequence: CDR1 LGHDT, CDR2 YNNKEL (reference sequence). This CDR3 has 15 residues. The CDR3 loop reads CASSQDWRRNTEAFF. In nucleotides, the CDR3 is TGTGCCAGCAGCCAAGATTGGCGGAGGAACACTGAAGCTTTCTTT.

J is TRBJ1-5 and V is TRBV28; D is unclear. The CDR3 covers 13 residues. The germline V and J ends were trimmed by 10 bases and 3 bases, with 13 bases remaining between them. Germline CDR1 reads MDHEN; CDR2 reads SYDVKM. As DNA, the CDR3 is TGTGCCACCCAACTTCTAAACAATCAGCCCCAGCATTTT. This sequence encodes CATQLLNNQPQHF.

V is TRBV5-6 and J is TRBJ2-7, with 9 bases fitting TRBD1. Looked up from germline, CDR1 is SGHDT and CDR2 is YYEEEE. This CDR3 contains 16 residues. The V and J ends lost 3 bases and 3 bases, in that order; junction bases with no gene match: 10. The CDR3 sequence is CASSWGGRTGDYEQYF. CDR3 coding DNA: TGTGCCAGCAGCTGGGGAGGGAGGACAGGGGACTACGAGCAGTACTTC.

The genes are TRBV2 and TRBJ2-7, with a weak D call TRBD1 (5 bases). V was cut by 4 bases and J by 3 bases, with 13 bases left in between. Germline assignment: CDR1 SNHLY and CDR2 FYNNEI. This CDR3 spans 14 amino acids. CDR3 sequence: CASSAQGWGYEQYF. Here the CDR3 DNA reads TGTGCCAGCAGTGCCCAGGGATGGGGCTACGAGCAGTACTTC.

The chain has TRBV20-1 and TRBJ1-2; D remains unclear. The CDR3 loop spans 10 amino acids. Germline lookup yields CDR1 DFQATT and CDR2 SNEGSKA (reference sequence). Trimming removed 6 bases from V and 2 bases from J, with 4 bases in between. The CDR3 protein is CSAENYGYTF. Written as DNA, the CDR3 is TGCAGTGCCGAGAACTATGGCTACACCTTC.

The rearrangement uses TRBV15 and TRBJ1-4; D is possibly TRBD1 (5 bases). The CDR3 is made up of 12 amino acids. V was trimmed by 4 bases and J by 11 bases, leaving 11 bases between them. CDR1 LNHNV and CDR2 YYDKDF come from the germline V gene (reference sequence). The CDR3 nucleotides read TGTGCCACCAGCATCCTCGGGGGGAAACTGTTTTTT. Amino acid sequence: CATSILGGKLFF.

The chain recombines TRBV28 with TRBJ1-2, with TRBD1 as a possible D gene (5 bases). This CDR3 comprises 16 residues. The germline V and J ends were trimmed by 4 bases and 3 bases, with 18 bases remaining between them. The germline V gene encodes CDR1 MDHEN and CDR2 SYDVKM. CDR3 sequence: CASSSPSPGVDYGYTF. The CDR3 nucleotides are TGTGCCAGCAGTTCCCCCTCTCCGGGGGTCGACTATGGCTACACCTTC.

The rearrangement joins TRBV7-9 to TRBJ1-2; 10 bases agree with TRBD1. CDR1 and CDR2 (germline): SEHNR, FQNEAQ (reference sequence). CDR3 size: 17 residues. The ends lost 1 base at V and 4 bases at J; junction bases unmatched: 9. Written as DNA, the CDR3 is TGTGCCAGCAGCTTAGAGAGGACAGGGGGTGAGTCCTATGGCTACACCTTC. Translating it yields CASSLERTGGESYGYTF. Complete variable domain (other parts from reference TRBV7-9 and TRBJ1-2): DTGVSQNPRHKITKRGQNVTFRCDPISEHNRLYWYRQTLGQGPEFLTYFQNEAQLEKSRLLSDRFSAERPKGSFSTLEIQRTEQGDSAMYLCASSLERTGGESYGYTFGSGTRLTVV.

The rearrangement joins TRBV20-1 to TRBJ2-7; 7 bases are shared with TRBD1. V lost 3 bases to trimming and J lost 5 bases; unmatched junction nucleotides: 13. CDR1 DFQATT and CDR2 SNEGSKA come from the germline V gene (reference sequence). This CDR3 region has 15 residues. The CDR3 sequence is CSASSPQTGANEQYF. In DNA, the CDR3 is TGCAGTGCTAGTAGCCCTCAAACAGGGGCTAACGAGCAGTACTTC.

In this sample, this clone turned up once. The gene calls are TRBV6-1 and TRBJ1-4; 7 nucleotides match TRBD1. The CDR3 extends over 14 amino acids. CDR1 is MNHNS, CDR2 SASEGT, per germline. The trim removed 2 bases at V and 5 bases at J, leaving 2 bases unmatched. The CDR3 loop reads CASSERQGNEKLFF. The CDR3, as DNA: TGTGCCAGCAGTGAAAGACAGGGAAATGAAAAACTGTTTTTT.

The CDR3 DNA sequence: TGTGCCAGCAGCATACAGTTCCCCTCTGGAAACACCATATATTTT. It specifies CASSIQFPSGNTIYF. V and J are TRBV5-4 and TRBJ1-3; D not certain. Trimming removed 4 bases from V and 0 bases from J, with 11 bases in between. Germline V gene sequence: CDR1 SGHNT, CDR2 YYREEE (reference sequence). The CDR3 consists of 15 residues.